This TCR beta chain derives from a study of shared clonotypes between healthy human individuals. V gave up 2 bases and J gave up 1 base, with 13 bases separating them. Germline CDR1 is LGHNA and CDR2 is YSLEER. The CDR3 totals 16 residues. Using immunoSEQ multiplex PCR, the repertoire was profiled, and TCRdb retains in-frame clones only, with some absent. This table holds some 2.3 million clones, approximately 93% found once. The clonotype was recovered from a man aged 18 to 35 in good health. Some clones in this sample may be carry-over from other donors' samples. The rearrangement links TRBV4-3 to TRBJ2-3, with D tentatively TRBD2 (5 bases). Sequenced material: naive CD4+ T cells from PBMCs. Subset in this sample: CD45RA+ positively selected. The CDR3 sequence is CASSQTAAEGTDTQYF. The CDR3 bases are TGCGCCAGCAGCCAAACAGCGGCAGAAGGCACAGATACGCAGTATTTT.